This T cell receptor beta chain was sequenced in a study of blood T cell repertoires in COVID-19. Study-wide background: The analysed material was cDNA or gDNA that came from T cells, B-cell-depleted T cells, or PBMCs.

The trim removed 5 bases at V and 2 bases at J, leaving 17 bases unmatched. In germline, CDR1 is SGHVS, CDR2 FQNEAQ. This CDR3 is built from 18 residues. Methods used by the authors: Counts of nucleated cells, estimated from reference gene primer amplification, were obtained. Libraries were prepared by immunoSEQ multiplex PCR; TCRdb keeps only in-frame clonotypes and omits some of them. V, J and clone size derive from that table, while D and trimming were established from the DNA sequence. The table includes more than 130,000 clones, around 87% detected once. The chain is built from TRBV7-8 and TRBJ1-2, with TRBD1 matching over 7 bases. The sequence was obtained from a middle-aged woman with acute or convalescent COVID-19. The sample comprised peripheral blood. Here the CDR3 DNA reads TGTGCCAGCAGCCCCCGAGTGGGACCGGGACAGACGAACTATGGCTACACCTTC. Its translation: CASSPRVGPGQTNYGYTF.